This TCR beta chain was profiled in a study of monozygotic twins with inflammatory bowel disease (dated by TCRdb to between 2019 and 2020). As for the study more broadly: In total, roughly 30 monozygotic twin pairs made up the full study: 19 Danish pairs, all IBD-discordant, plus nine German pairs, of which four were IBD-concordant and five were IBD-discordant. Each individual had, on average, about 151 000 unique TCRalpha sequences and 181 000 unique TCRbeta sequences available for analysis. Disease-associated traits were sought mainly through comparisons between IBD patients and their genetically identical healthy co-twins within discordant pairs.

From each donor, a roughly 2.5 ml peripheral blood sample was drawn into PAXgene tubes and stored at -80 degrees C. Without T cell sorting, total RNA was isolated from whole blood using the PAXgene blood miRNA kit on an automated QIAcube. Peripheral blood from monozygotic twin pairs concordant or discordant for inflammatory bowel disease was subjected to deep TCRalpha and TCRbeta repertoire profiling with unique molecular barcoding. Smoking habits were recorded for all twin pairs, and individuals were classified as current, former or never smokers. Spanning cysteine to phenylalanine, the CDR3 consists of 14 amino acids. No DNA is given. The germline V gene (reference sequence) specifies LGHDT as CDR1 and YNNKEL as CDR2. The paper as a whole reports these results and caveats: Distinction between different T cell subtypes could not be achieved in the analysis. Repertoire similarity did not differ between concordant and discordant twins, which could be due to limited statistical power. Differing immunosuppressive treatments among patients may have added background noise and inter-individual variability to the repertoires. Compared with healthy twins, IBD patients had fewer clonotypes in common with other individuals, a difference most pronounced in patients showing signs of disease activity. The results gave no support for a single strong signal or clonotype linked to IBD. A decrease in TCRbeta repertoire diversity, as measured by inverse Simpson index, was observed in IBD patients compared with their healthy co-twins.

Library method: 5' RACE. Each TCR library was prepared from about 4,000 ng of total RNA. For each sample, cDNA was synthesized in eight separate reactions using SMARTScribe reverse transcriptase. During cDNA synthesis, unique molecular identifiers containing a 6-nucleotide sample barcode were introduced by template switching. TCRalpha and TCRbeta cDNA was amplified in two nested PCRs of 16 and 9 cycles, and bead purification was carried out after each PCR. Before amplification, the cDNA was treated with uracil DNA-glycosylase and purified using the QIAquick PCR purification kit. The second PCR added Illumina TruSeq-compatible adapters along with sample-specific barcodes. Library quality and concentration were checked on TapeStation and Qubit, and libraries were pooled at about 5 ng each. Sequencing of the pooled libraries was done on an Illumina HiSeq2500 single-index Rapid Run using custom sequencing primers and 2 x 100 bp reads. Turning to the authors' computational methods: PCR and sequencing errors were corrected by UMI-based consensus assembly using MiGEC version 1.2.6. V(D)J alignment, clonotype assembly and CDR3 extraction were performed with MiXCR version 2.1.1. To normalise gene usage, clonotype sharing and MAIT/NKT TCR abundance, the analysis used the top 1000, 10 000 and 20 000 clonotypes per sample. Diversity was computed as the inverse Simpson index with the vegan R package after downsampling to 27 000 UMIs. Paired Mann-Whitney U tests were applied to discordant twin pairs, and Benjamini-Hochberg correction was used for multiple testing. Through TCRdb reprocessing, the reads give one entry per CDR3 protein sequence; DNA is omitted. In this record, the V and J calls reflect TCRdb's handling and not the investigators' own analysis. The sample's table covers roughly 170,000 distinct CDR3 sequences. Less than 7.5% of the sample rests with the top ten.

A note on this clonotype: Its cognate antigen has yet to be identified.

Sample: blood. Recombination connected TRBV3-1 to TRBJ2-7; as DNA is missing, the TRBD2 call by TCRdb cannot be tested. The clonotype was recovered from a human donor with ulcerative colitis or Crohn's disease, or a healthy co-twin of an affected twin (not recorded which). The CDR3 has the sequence CASSAGPAFYEQYF.